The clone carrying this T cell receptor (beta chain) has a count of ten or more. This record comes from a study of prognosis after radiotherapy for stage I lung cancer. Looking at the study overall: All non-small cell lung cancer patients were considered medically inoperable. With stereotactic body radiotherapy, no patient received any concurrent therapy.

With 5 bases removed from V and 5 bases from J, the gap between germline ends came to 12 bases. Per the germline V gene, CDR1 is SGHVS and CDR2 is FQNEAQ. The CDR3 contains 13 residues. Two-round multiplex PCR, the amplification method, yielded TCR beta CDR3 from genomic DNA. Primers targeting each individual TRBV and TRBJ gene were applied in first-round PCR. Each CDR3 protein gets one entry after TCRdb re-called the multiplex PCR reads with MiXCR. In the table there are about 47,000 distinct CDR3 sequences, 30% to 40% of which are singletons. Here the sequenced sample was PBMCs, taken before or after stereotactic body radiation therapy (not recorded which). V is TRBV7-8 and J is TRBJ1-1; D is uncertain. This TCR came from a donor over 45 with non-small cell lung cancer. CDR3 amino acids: CASSTAEKTEAFF. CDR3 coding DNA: TGTGCCAGCAGCACCGCTGAGAAGACTGAAGCTTTCTTT.